The T cell receptor beta chain described here comes from a study of shared clonotypes between healthy human individuals. V trimming: 2 bases; J trimming: 6 bases; junction bases outside the gene matches: 6. CDR1 SGHTA and CDR2 FQGTGA come from the germline V gene. The CDR3 totals 14 residues. This clone has only one observation. It was at deep level that the assay was run. Unsorted PBMCs provided DNA that was sequenced on ten immunoSEQ deep assay plates. In the authors' workflow: Sequence data from immunoSEQ were junction-only and lacked quality scores; consequently, filtering differed. Generated by immunoSEQ multiplex PCR, the TCRdb table keeps only in-frame clones and is missing some. V and J calls and clone size are given by that table; D and trimming were obtained from the DNA. In the table there are 530,000 or so clones, about 75% of which are singletons.

The chain recombines TRBV7-3 with TRBJ2-7; 8 nucleotides align to TRBD1. This receptor was taken from a woman aged 40 to 55 in good health. Some clones in this sample may be carry-over from other donors' samples. Sequenced: PBMCs. CDR3 coding DNA: TGTGCCAGCAGCTTAGACTCAGGGGGCAGCGAGCAGTACTTC. This translates into CASSLDSGGSEQYF.